One and the same sample provided the 3 T cell receptor beta chains below, sequenced in a study of blood T cell repertoires in COVID-19. Method: immunoSEQ multiplex PCR; TCRdb's copy keeps in-frame clones and lacks some. This sample has about 76,000 clones, with less than 90% found just once. The sequenced material came from peripheral blood. These receptors all come from a human donor in a cohort sampled during active COVID-19.

This clone was seen once. The chain employs TRBV18 and TRBJ1-4; D uncertain. The germline CDR1 and CDR2 sequences are KGHSH and LQKENI. The V and J ends lost 6 bases and 5 bases respectively, with 7 bases between them. CDR3 length: 12 amino acids. CDR3 sequence reads: CASSRENEKLFF. The CDR3 DNA sequence: TGTGCCAGCTCCCGCGAAAATGAAAAACTGTTTTTT.

This chain connects TRBV28 to TRBJ1-3; weak D call: TRBD1 (6 bases). The ends were cut back, 5 bases at V and 0 bases at J, with 11 bases in the middle. Germline-derived CDR1 and CDR2 are MDHEN and SYDVKM. The CDR3 spans 15 residues. CDR3 protein: CASSRGQTSGNTIYF. In nucleotides, the CDR3 is TGTGCCAGCAGTCGAGGACAGACCTCTGGAAACACCATATATTTT.

The genes are TRBV3-1 (or the pseudogene TRBV3-2) and TRBJ2-1; 13 bases line up with TRBD2. Losses at the gene ends were 4 bases for V and 4 bases for J; bases not matched to a gene: 4. This CDR3 contains 16 residues. Per germline, CDR1 LGHDT and CDR2 YNNKEL (reference sequence). The CDR3 spells CASSRGTSGMYNEQFF. The DNA for the CDR3 is TGTGCCAGCAGCCGAGGGACTAGCGGGATGTACAATGAGCAGTTCTTC.